The 18 T cell receptor beta chains below were found in one sample sequenced in a study of cytomegalovirus exposure and HLA in healthy donors. Vbeta (60) and Jbeta (13) primers were used in the PCR. The protocol was immunoSEQ multiplex PCR, while the TCRdb copy is restricted to in-frame clones and leaves out a portion. This sample carries approximately 110,000 clones, 74% of them seen once, and the ten largest clones take about 2.6%. Sequencing used PBMCs. The receptors stem from a man aged 45-65 years in good health and CMV-seropositive.

The genes are TRBV4-2 and TRBJ2-7; possible D gene TRBD1, 6 bases. This CDR3 is 16 amino acids long. Germline V lookup: CDR1 LGHNA, CDR2 YNFKEQ. V lost 0 bases and J lost 2, with 14 bases in between. CDR3 nucleotide sequence: TGTGCCAGCAGCCAAGATCCAGGACAGAGAGCCTACGAGCAGTACTTC. Protein: CASSQDPGQRAYEQYF.

The chain couples TRBV4-2 to TRBJ2-7, with a tentative D call TRBD2 (6 bases). The germline V gene encodes CDR1 LGHNA and CDR2 YNFKEQ. V lost 1 base, J lost 0 bases, and 13 bases lay in between. This CDR3 has 16 residues. CDR3 DNA sequence: TGTGCCAGCAGCCAAGTATTGGGGGGTCCCTCCTACGAGCAGTACTTC. Protein: CASSQVLGGPSYEQYF.

The chain uses TRBV25-1 and TRBJ2-3; 9 positions agree with TRBD1. The CDR3 consists of 16 residues. The germline gives CDR1 MGHDK, CDR2 SYGVNS. J gave up 1 base and V 5 bases, and 7 bases lay outside the gene matches. The CDR3, as DNA: TGTGCCAGCAGTAAGGGACAGGGCGGCCGCACAGATACGCAGTATTTT. Encoded protein: CASSKGQGGRTDTQYF.

This clone has only a few counts. The chain combines TRBV20-1 with TRBJ1-2; unclear D gene. The CDR3 runs to 11 residues. V lost 2 bases and J 4 bases, leaving 5 bases between the germline ends. The germline V gene has CDR1 DFQATT and CDR2 SNEGSKA (reference sequence). This CDR3 is CSARQAYGYTF. Written as DNA, the CDR3 is TGCAGTGCTAGACAGGCCTATGGCTACACCTTC.

This clone was counted once. The chain is built from TRBV5-5 and TRBJ1-1; 9 bases align to TRBD1. Germline CDR1 SGHKS, CDR2 YYEKEE (reference sequence). This CDR3 region has 12 residues. V was pared by 6 bases and J by 8 bases, with 5 bases of the junction left unmatched. The CDR3 DNA is TGTGCCAGCACCAGGACAGGGGTCGAAGCTTTCTTT. Its protein product is CASTRTGVEAFF. The full variable domain, completed using reference TRBV5-5 and TRBJ1-1, is DAGVTQSPTHLIKTRGQQVTLRCSPISGHKSVSWYQQVLGQGPQFIFQYYEKEERGRGNFPDRFSARQFPNYSSELNVNALLLGDSALYLCASTRTGVEAFFGQGTRLTVV.

V usage is TRBV5-1 and J usage is TRBJ1-3; a weak D match, TRBD1 (6 bases). Deletions cut 1 base from V and 4 bases from J, with 12 bases between. The germline V gene encodes CDR1 SGHRS and CDR2 YFSETQ. The CDR3 has 15 residues. The CDR3 reads CASSLTGQKGNTIYF. The CDR3 region has the DNA TGCGCCAGCAGCTTGACAGGGCAGAAAGGAAACACCATATATTTT.

The chain joins TRBV5-4 to TRBJ2-5; the match to TRBD2 covers 9 bases. CDR1 and CDR2 from the germline V gene are SGHNT and YYREEE (reference sequence). This CDR3 has 15 residues. V was clipped by 5 bases and J by 2 bases; unmatched bases: 7. The CDR3 is CASRPMTSGQETQYF. In DNA form, the CDR3 reads TGTGCCAGCAGACCTATGACTAGCGGTCAAGAGACCCAGTACTTC.

The chain combines TRBV2 with TRBJ1-5; 8 nucleotides align to TRBD1. Germline CDR1 and CDR2: SNHLY and FYNNEI. Trimming at V came to 6 bases and at J to 2 bases, leaving 3 bases not matched to a gene. The CDR3 length is 14 residues. In DNA form, the CDR3 reads TGTGCCAGCAGGGACAGGGCGGGCAATCAGCCCCAGCATTTT. Its protein product is CASRDRAGNQPQHF.

This clone has a handful of counts. The gene calls are TRBV7-9 and TRBJ2-7, with 13 positions matching TRBD2. The CDR3 covers 17 residues. V was clipped by 1 base and J by 3 bases; unmatched bases: 6. Germline CDR1 SEHNR, CDR2 FQNEAQ (reference sequence). The chain's CDR3 is CASSLEGGLAGSYEQYF. The CDR3, as DNA: TGTGCCAGCAGCTTAGAGGGGGGACTAGCGGGAAGCTACGAGCAGTACTTC.

This clone was seen a few times. The chain combines TRBV6-1 with TRBJ2-7; D possibly corresponds to TRBD2 (6 bases). This CDR3 is built from 14 residues. Trimming shortened V by 5 bases and J by 2 bases, and 13 bases separated the two germline ends. From germline, CDR1 is MNHNS and CDR2 SASEGT. This chain's CDR3 is CASSLAVPAYEQYF. The CDR3 region has the DNA TGTGCCAGCAGTTTAGCGGTTCCGGCCTACGAGCAGTACTTC.

Only one count was recorded for this clone. The chain has TRBV2 and TRBJ1-5; weak D call: TRBD1 (6 bases). This CDR3 has 15 amino acids. Germline values: CDR1 SNHLY, CDR2 FYNNEI. V was shortened by 5 bases and J by 7 bases, with 18 bases between the two germline ends. The CDR3 DNA follows: TGTGCCAGCAGTTACGCACTACAGGGTGGGCAGCCCCAGCATTTT. It encodes CASSYALQGGQPQHF.

The chain uses TRBV10-1 and TRBJ2-2; 11 bases line up with TRBD1. The CDR3 has 16 residues. The V gene end was trimmed by 3 bases and the J gene end by 6 bases; junction bases not matched to a gene: 6. Germline lookup yields CDR1 WNHNN and CDR2 SYGVQD (reference sequence). CDR3 region: CASSDPGTGGAGELFF. The CDR3 region has the DNA TGCGCCAGCAGTGACCCCGGGACAGGGGGGGCCGGGGAGCTGTTTTTT.

The V call is TRBV2, the J call TRBJ1-1; the match to TRBD1 covers 7 bases. The V and J ends lost 8 bases and 2 bases, in that order; junction bases with no gene match: 5. This CDR3 spans 13 amino acids. Germline CDR1 SNHLY, CDR2 FYNNEI. The CDR3 loop reads CASSQGFNTEAFF. The CDR3 DNA is TGTGCCAGCTCACAGGGGTTCAACACTGAAGCTTTCTTT.

The CDR3 region is CATSRYTDKHTEAFF. CDR3 nucleotide sequence: TGTGCCACCAGCAGATACACCGACAAGCACACTGAAGCTTTCTTT. The chain uses TRBV15 and TRBJ1-1; no clear D gene. V lost 2 bases and J 3 bases, leaving 13 bases between the germline ends. The CDR3 length is 15 residues. Germline V CDR1 and CDR2: LNHNV, YYDKDF (reference sequence).

J is TRBJ2-2 and V is TRBV7-9; D gene uncertain. V dropped 1 base and J dropped 0 bases, with 3 bases sitting between them. The CDR3 spans 14 residues. Germline assignment: CDR1 SEHNR and CDR2 FQNEAQ (reference sequence). CDR3 nucleotides: TGTGCCAGCAGCTTAGGAGCGAACACCGGGGAGCTGTTTTTT. Encoded protein: CASSLGANTGELFF.

The V call is TRBV7-2, the J call TRBJ1-5, with TRBD1 matching 8 bases. CDR3 size: 14 residues. Per the germline V gene, CDR1 is SGHTA and CDR2 is FQGNSA. The trim removed 4 bases at V and 2 bases at J, leaving 1 base unmatched. CDR3 region: CASSYRGGNQPQHF. The CDR3 bases are TGTGCCAGCAGCTACAGGGGGGGCAATCAGCCCCAGCATTTT.

V is TRBV7-9 and J is TRBJ2-7, with TRBD1 matching over 8 bases. CDR1 is SEHNR and CDR2 is FQNEAQ in the germline V gene (reference sequence). This CDR3 contains 14 residues. J was trimmed by 3 bases and V by 10 bases; bases with no gene match: 11. Here the CDR3 DNA reads TGTGCCACCCAGACCGGGACAGGTGACTACGAGCAGTACTTC. Protein sequence: CATQTGTGDYEQYF.

This chain uses TRBV2 with TRBJ2-1; the D gene is possibly TRBD1 (7 bases). With 3 bases removed from V and 8 bases from J, the gap between germline ends came to 11 bases. Germline V gene sequence: CDR1 SNHLY, CDR2 FYNNEI. The CDR3 runs 13 residues. In DNA, the CDR3 is TGTGCCAGCAGTGATGGAGGGGGCGATGAGCAGTTCTTC. This codes for CASSDGGGDEQFF.